The source of this T cell receptor beta chain is a study of CD8+ T cells in alopecia areata. Study-wide results and limits: One nonresponder leaves baseline CD8+ expansion's link to response uncertain.

This clone appeared a few times. Its target is not known. The V gene's germline CDR1 is MGHDK and CDR2 SYGVNS. This CDR3 region has 14 residues. V was cut by 4 bases and J by 0 bases, with 7 bases left in between. Treatment meaning: oral pan-JAK inhibitor, 5-10 mg twice daily. RNA was extracted and reverse transcribed into cDNA as the sequencing template. The data were produced by immunoSEQ multiplex PCR, yet TCRdb's version contains in-frame clones alone and is incomplete. The sample contains 200,000 to 250,000 clones, around 65% of which appear only once. V usage is TRBV25-1 and J usage is TRBJ1-3; D unresolved. The sample here was CD4+ T cells sorted from blood, taken at week 4, from a patient treated with tofacitinib. The receptor was isolated from a human donor with alopecia areata. CDR3 coding DNA: TGTGCCAGCAGTGCGGCCGTCTCTGGAAACACCATATATTTT. It yields the protein CASSAAVSGNTIYF.